The text below deals with one T cell receptor beta chain. Its specificity is unknown. This record belongs to a study of T cell responses to AZD1222 COVID-19 vaccine. About the study: Analyses pooled second doses at about 4 or about 12 weeks.

Some clones are missing from TCRdb's copy, which holds only in-frame ones; the method was immunoSEQ multiplex PCR. The sample includes 95,000 to 150,000 clones, around 93% of them seen just once. General observations from the study: Just a handful of AZD1222 recipients were seropositive at baseline. Spike was spanned by vaccine-associated CD4 TCRs, which were dominant at 160-218 and 743-854. A mostly white British donor set with more females was recruited, and clonal diversity was possibly underestimated.

Trimming cost V 5 bases and J 6 bases, with 13 bases left between them. The V gene's germline CDR1 is MNHEY and CDR2 SVGAGI. This CDR3 is 14 amino acids long. The chain links TRBV6-5 to TRBJ2-2; D gene uncertain. This clonotype was sampled from an adult in good health. Sequenced material: peripheral blood, taken on day 0 of AZD1222 vaccination. CDR3 region: CASSQRFSSGELFF. The CDR3 DNA sequence: TGTGCCAGCAGTCAACGATTCAGTTCCGGGGAGCTGTTTTTT.